This T cell receptor beta chain was retrieved from a study of cytomegalovirus exposure and HLA in healthy donors. J lost 5 bases, V lost 6 bases, and 8 bases had no gene match. This CDR3 has 15 amino acids. Germline-derived CDR1 and CDR2 are MNHNY and SVGAGI (reference sequence). The study ran its PCR with 60 Vbeta and 13 Jbeta primers. Sequenced by immunoSEQ multiplex PCR; TCRdb stores in-frame clones only, minus some. The sample includes around 170,000 clones, around 80% of them seen just once. This clone was counted between two and nine times. This receptor was identified in a man in his forties in good health and CMV-seronegative. The chain joins TRBV6-6 to TRBJ2-1; 9 bases fit TRBD2. Sample: PBMCs. Written as DNA, the CDR3 is TGTGCCAGCAGAACCACTGGCGGGGGGGACAATGAGCAGTTCTTC. It specifies CASRTTGGGDNEQFF.